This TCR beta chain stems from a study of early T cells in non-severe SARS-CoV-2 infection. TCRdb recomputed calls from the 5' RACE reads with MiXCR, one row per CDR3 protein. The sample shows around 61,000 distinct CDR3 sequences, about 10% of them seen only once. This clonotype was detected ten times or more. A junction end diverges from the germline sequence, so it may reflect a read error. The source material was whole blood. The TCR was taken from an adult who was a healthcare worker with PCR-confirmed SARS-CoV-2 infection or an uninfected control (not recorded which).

This chain's CDR3 is CASSPPRGETQYF. The CDR3 DNA is TGTGCTAGCAGCCCCCCGAGAGGAGAGACCCAGTACTTC. V and J are TRBV7-7 and TRBJ2-5; D not certain. Germline values: CDR1 SSHAT, CDR2 FNYEAQ (reference sequence). This CDR3 spans 13 amino acids.